The 30 T cell receptor beta chains below were found in one sample sequenced in a study of technical replicates of blood from a few donors. Profiled with immunoSEQ multiplex PCR; TCRdb holds only in-frame clones, not every one. The sample has tens of thousands of clones; approximately 94% are singletons. Sequences were obtained from PBMCs. The receptors here all came from a human donor in good health. Some clones in this sample may be carry-over from other donors' samples.

The chain employs TRBV9 and TRBJ2-5; 12 nucleotides line up with TRBD2. CDR1 is SGDLS and CDR2 is YYNGEE in the germline V gene. V was pared by 4 bases and J by 4 bases, with 8 bases of the junction left unmatched. The CDR3 is 16 residues long. CDR3 region: CASSLTSGRRIETQYF. CDR3 coding DNA: TGTGCCAGCAGCTTAACTAGCGGGAGGCGCATAGAGACCCAGTACTTC.

The chain couples TRBV6-5 to TRBJ2-7; TRBD1 agrees at 7 bases. Trimming cost V 6 bases and J 7 bases; bases outside gene matches: 15. Germline CDR1 is MNHEY and CDR2 is SVGAGI. The CDR3 totals 15 residues. The chain's CDR3 is CASRRTGALGLEQYF. CDR3 DNA: TGTGCCAGCAGGCGGACAGGTGCCCTAGGCCTAGAGCAGTACTTC.

V gene TRBV4-3 combines with J gene TRBJ1-2; no firm D call. Germline-derived CDR1 and CDR2 are LGHNA and YSLEER. CDR3 size: 15 residues. Trimming stripped 1 base from V and 3 bases from J, with 12 bases between. Here the CDR3 DNA reads TGCGCCAGCAGCCAAGGAATCAGGACTCACTATGGCTACACCTTC. Its translation: CASSQGIRTHYGYTF.

This sequence joins TRBV7-9 and TRBJ1-2; D remains unclear. The CDR3 extends over 12 amino acids. Germline V gives CDR1 SEHNR, CDR2 FQNEAQ (reference sequence). The V end was cut by 4 bases, the J end by 4 bases, with 7 bases between. The CDR3 region is CASSYAGYGYTF. Here the CDR3 DNA reads TGTGCCAGCAGCTATGCAGGCTATGGCTACACCTTC.

The chain uses TRBV9 and TRBJ2-3, with 7 bases aligning to TRBD2. CDR1 and CDR2 (germline): SGDLS, YYNGEE. The CDR3 contains 15 residues. The J segment lost 0 bases and the V segment lost 4 bases, leaving 5 bases of the junction unmatched. In DNA form, the CDR3 reads TGTGCCAGCAGCATTAGCGGGTCTAGCACAGATACGCAGTATTTT. Its translation is CASSISGSSTDTQYF.

This chain connects TRBV6-5 to TRBJ2-3; 8 positions agree with TRBD2. Germline V gene data show CDR1 as MNHEY and CDR2 as SVGAGI. The trim removed 4 bases at V and 6 bases at J, leaving 9 bases unmatched. This CDR3 spans 15 amino acids. The CDR3 protein is CASSWRGGGRDTQYF. The CDR3 DNA reads as TGTGCCAGCAGTTGGAGGGGGGGCGGGAGGGATACGCAGTATTTT.

The chain recombines TRBV5-1 with TRBJ2-2, with D maybe TRBD1 (7 bases). The ends were cut back, 4 bases at V and 3 bases at J, with 16 bases in the middle. There are 16 residues in the CDR3. Germline CDR1 is SGHRS and CDR2 is YFSETQ. The CDR3 protein is CASSTDRRGDTGELFF. CDR3 nucleotide sequence: TGCGCCAGCAGCACGGACAGGCGCGGGGACACCGGGGAGCTGTTTTTT.

CDR3 sequence (DNA): TGCGCCAGCAGCCCAGGACAGGGACCCTACAATGAGCAGTTCTTC. As protein: CASSPGQGPYNEQFF. The rearrangement links TRBV4-3 to TRBJ2-1; 8 nucleotides align to TRBD1. The germline V gene encodes CDR1 LGHNA and CDR2 YSLEER. This CDR3 is built from 15 residues. The V and J ends lost 4 bases and 2 bases, in that order; junction bases with no gene match: 4.

This sequence joins TRBV7-8 and TRBJ1-1, with D tentatively TRBD1 (6 bases). Looked up from germline, CDR1 is SGHVS and CDR2 is FQNEAQ. The length of the CDR3 is 14 residues. Trimming left V 5 bases short and J 4 bases short, with 14 bases between. CDR3 DNA sequence: TGTGCCAGCAGCCCCCTCGGACAGACCACTGAAGCTTTCTTT. Protein: CASSPLGQTTEAFF. Drawing the rest from reference TRBV7-8 and TRBJ1-1, the complete variable domain is GAGVSQSPRYKVAKRGQDVALRCDPISGHVSLFWYQQALGQGPEFLTYFQNEAQLDKSGLPSDRFFAERPEGSVSTLKIQRTQQEDSAVYLCASSPLGQTTEAFFGQGTRLTVV.

The gene calls are TRBV7-9 and TRBJ1-1; 9 bases are a match to TRBD1. The CDR3 spans 15 residues. V dropped 5 bases and J dropped 7; count of bases not matched to a gene: 11. The germline CDR1 and CDR2 sequences are SEHNR and FQNEAQ (reference sequence). CDR3 in DNA: TGTGCCAGCAGCAAGCCCCCGGGACAGGGTATTGAAGCTTTCTTT. This codes for CASSKPPGQGIEAFF.

A single count supports this clone. The chain couples TRBV18 to TRBJ2-5, with TRBD2 matching 11 bases. V shed 4 bases and J 4 bases; nucleotides not matched to a gene: 5. The germline V gene encodes CDR1 KGHSH and CDR2 LQKENI. The CDR3 runs to 15 residues. The CDR3 is CASSLAGGPGETQYF. The CDR3 bases are TGTGCCAGCTCACTAGCGGGAGGGCCAGGAGAGACCCAGTACTTC.

The V call is TRBV19, the J call TRBJ1-2, with unresolved D. The length of the CDR3 is 15 residues. The ends were cut back, 7 bases at V and 4 bases at J, with 19 bases in the middle. Germline V gene sequence: CDR1 LNHDA, CDR2 SQIVND (reference sequence). This CDR3 reads CASTLGERPSYGYTF. Written as DNA, the CDR3 is TGTGCCAGTACGCTAGGAGAGAGACCAAGCTATGGCTACACCTTC.

V gene TRBV5-6 combines with J gene TRBJ2-3; 7 bases agree with TRBD1. Trimming cost V 3 bases and J 8 bases; bases outside gene matches: 6. This CDR3 region has 13 residues. Germline CDR1 is SGHDT and CDR2 is YYEEEE. CDR3 protein: CASSWGTEVTQYF. In nucleotides, the CDR3 is TGTGCCAGCAGCTGGGGGACAGAGGTTACGCAGTATTTT.

This chain links TRBV25-1 with TRBJ1-2; D may be TRBD1 (6 bases). Trimming took 2 bases from V and 2 from J, leaving 6 bases between them. CDR1 MGHDK and CDR2 SYGVNS come from the germline V gene. The CDR3 is 13 residues long. CDR3 DNA: TGTGCCAGCAGTGAAACAGGGAACTATGGCTACACCTTC. Its translation is CASSETGNYGYTF.

V usage is TRBV28 and J usage is TRBJ2-3; TRBD1 matches 11 bases. The CDR3 has 18 residues. Trimming removed 6 bases from V and 2 bases from J; junction bases left unmatched: 13. The germline V gene encodes CDR1 MDHEN and CDR2 SYDVKM. The DNA of the CDR3 is TGTGCCAGCAGCGCTGTAGGTTGGACAGGGGGCTTCACAGATACGCAGTATTTT. Its translation is CASSAVGWTGGFTDTQYF. The variable domain in full, completed from reference TRBV28 and TRBJ2-3, reads DVKVTQSSRYLVKRTGEKVFLECVQDMDHENMFWYRQDPGLGLRLIYFSYDVKMKEKGDIPEGYSVSREKKERFSLILESASTNQTSMYLCASSAVGWTGGFTDTQYFGPGTRLTVL.

The V gene is TRBV7-9, the J gene TRBJ1-4; 8 bases are shared with TRBD1. Germline CDR1 SEHNR, CDR2 FQNEAQ (reference sequence). The V and J ends lost 5 bases and 4 bases, in that order; junction bases with no gene match: 6. This CDR3 contains 15 residues. The CDR3 protein is CASSPGTGVNEKLFF. The CDR3 nucleotides read TGTGCCAGCAGCCCAGGGACAGGTGTTAATGAAAAACTGTTTTTT.

This clone was seen just once. The chain employs TRBV2 and TRBJ2-5; 12 nucleotides align to TRBD2. Germline CDR1 SNHLY, CDR2 FYNNEI. The CDR3 is made up of 15 amino acids. V was clipped by 5 bases and J by 2 bases; unmatched bases: 3. CDR3: CASSLAGGIQETQYF. In nucleotides, the CDR3 is TGTGCCAGCAGTCTAGCGGGAGGGATTCAAGAGACCCAGTACTTC. The variable domain in full, completed from reference TRBV2 and TRBJ2-5, reads EPEVTQTPSHQVTQMGQEVILRCVPISNHLYFYWYRQILGQKVEFLVSFYNNEISEKSEIFDDQFSVERPDGSNFTLKIRSTKLEDSAMYFCASSLAGGIQETQYFGPGTRLLVL.

The CDR3 region is CASSPHGLAGGTDTQYF. The CDR3 coding sequence is TGTGCCAGCAGCCCTCACGGACTAGCGGGGGGCACAGATACGCAGTATTTT. The chain is built from TRBV7-6 and TRBJ2-3; 13 bases map to TRBD2. J was trimmed by 1 base and V by 5 bases; bases with no gene match: 6. There are 17 residues in the CDR3. Germline lookup yields CDR1 SGHVS and CDR2 FNYEAQ.

V gene TRBV5-6 combines with J gene TRBJ2-6, with 7 bases fitting TRBD1. The germline V gene encodes CDR1 SGHDT and CDR2 YYEEEE. The CDR3 has 14 residues. V lost 6 bases to trimming and J lost 3 bases; unmatched junction nucleotides: 3. The CDR3 spells CASIRGLGANVLTF. For the CDR3, the DNA is TGTGCCAGCATTAGGGGGCTTGGGGCCAACGTCCTGACTTTC.

This sequence joins TRBV27 and TRBJ2-3; TRBD2 aligns across 7 bases. V lost 0 bases to trimming and J lost 2 bases; unmatched junction nucleotides: 5. There are 16 residues in the CDR3. From germline, CDR1 is MNHEY and CDR2 SMNVEV (reference sequence). CDR3 amino acids: CASSLSGSGATDTQYF. The CDR3 DNA reads TGTGCCAGCAGTTTATCTGGAAGCGGGGCCACAGATACGCAGTATTTT.

The rearrangement uses TRBV7-6 and TRBJ1-5; 7 nucleotides match TRBD1. Germline trimming cut 4 bases from V and 10 bases from J; bases unmatched to any gene: 7. This CDR3 region has 13 residues. Germline V gives CDR1 SGHVS, CDR2 FNYEAQ. Here the CDR3 reads CASSYGTEPPQHF. The CDR3 nucleotides are TGTGCCAGCAGCTACGGGACAGAGCCTCCCCAGCATTTT.

In its sample, this clone was seen once. This CDR3 is CASSAGQNSGANVLTF. In DNA form, the CDR3 reads TGTGCCAGCAGCGCTGGACAGAACTCTGGGGCCAACGTCCTGACTTTC. This chain uses TRBV4-2 with TRBJ2-6; the D gene is possibly TRBD1 (6 bases). The CDR3 is 16 residues long. With 5 bases removed from V and 0 bases from J, the gap between germline ends came to 11 bases. Germline CDR1 LGHNA, CDR2 YNFKEQ.

This CDR3 reads CATSRVQGFTDTQYF. CDR3 bases: TGTGCCACCAGCAGAGTTCAGGGGTTTACAGATACGCAGTATTTT. The chain uses TRBV15 and TRBJ2-3, with D perhaps matching TRBD1 (6 bases). Germline values: CDR1 LNHNV, CDR2 YYDKDF (reference sequence). V was clipped by 1 base and J by 3 bases, with 11 bases between them. The CDR3 length is 15 residues.

The chain is built from TRBV7-2 and TRBJ2-1; 9 nucleotides agree with TRBD2. Germline V CDR1 and CDR2: SGHTA, FQGNSA. The CDR3 covers 14 residues. The J segment lost 12 bases and the V segment lost 5 bases, leaving 11 bases of the junction unmatched. The CDR3 loop reads CASSPGRGGMGQFF. CDR3 bases: TGTGCCAGCAGCCCCGGGCGGGGGGGGATGGGGCAGTTCTTC.

This chain joins TRBV2 and TRBJ1-1; 8 nucleotides align to TRBD1. The V and J ends lost 6 bases and 0 bases, in that order; junction bases with no gene match: 12. Germline-derived CDR1 and CDR2 are SNHLY and FYNNEI. This CDR3 is 17 amino acids long. The CDR3 here is CASRGGQGRGMNTEAFF. Written as DNA, the CDR3 is TGTGCCAGCAGGGGAGGACAGGGTCGTGGGATGAACACTGAAGCTTTCTTT. The full variable domain, rest sourced from reference TRBV2 and TRBJ1-1, is EPEVTQTPSHQVTQMGQEVILRCVPISNHLYFYWYRQILGQKVEFLVSFYNNEISEKSEIFDDQFSVERPDGSNFTLKIRSTKLEDSAMYFCASRGGQGRGMNTEAFFGQGTRLTVV.

The chain is built from TRBV5-1 and TRBJ2-2, with TRBD1 matching 9 bases. CDR1 is SGHRS, CDR2 YFSETQ, per germline. This CDR3 is built from 18 residues. J gave up 7 bases and V 4 bases, and 17 bases lay outside the gene matches. The CDR3 nucleotides read TGCGCCAGCAGCAAAACAGGGGGCGCGTTGTCGGGTGGCGGGGAGCTGTTTTTT. Its translation: CASSKTGGALSGGGELFF.

The chain couples TRBV13 to TRBJ1-5; D is perhaps TRBD1 (5 bases). The germline V gene has CDR1 PRHDT and CDR2 FYEKMQ (reference sequence). The V end lost 2 bases, the J end lost 0 bases, and 17 bases lay between the germline ends. CDR3 length equals 18 residues. Here the CDR3 reads CASSLWPPRAGSNQPQHF. For the CDR3, the DNA is TGTGCCAGCAGCTTATGGCCCCCCAGGGCTGGTAGCAATCAGCCCCAGCATTTT.

The V call is TRBV9, the J call TRBJ1-2, with TRBD1 as a possible D gene (6 bases). In germline, CDR1 is SGDLS, CDR2 YYNGEE. The V end was cut by 3 bases, the J end by 8 bases, with 11 bases between. This CDR3 is built from 12 residues. This chain's CDR3 is CASSATQGGYTF. As DNA, the CDR3 is TGTGCCAGCAGCGCCACCCAGGGGGGCTACACCTTC.

In its sample, this clone was seen a few times. The V call is TRBV15, the J call TRBJ2-2, with D unresolved. The CDR3 has 15 amino acids. Germline V gene lookup returns CDR1 LNHNV and CDR2 YYDKDF (reference sequence). Trimming took 1 base from V and 4 from J, leaving 10 bases between them. The CDR3: CATSRGLDRTGELFF. CDR3 nucleotide sequence: TGTGCCACCAGCAGAGGGCTAGACCGCACCGGGGAGCTGTTTTTT.

V usage is TRBV4-1 and J usage is TRBJ2-7; D not resolved. This CDR3 has 13 residues. Germline V lookup: CDR1 MGHRA, CDR2 YSYEKL. V shed 5 bases and J shed 2 bases, with 10 bases lying between them. The CDR3 nucleotides are TGCGCCAGCAGCGCAAATGTAGCCTACGAGCAGTACTTC. This sequence encodes CASSANVAYEQYF.